These 11 T cell receptor beta chains came from one sample sequenced in a study of blood T cell repertoires in COVID-19. Profiling relied on immunoSEQ multiplex PCR, and the TCRdb table lists in-frame clones only, not all of them. The sample has some 190,000 clones, about 85% seen once. The specimen was peripheral blood. The receptors shown here come from a human donor in a cohort sampled during active COVID-19.

This clone was picked up a small number of times. The J gene is TRBJ1-2, the V gene TRBV4-1, with TRBD1 matching 7 bases. V gave up 4 bases and J gave up 1 base; unmatched junction bases: 3. This CDR3 has 14 amino acids. CDR1 is MGHRA and CDR2 is YSYEKL in the germline V gene. Here the CDR3 DNA reads TGCGCCAGCAGCCCCGGACAGGTTAACTATGGCTACACCTTC. This translates into CASSPGQVNYGYTF.

The chain combines TRBV5-1 with TRBJ1-1; 7 positions agree with TRBD1. The CDR3 runs 13 residues. Germline V gene lookup returns CDR1 SGHRS and CDR2 YFSETQ. V lost 5 bases and J lost 3; bases outside the gene matches: 4. DNA for the CDR3: TGCGCCAGCAGAATAACAGGGGACACTGAAGCTTTCTTT. This gives the protein CASRITGDTEAFF.

The chain has TRBV27 and TRBJ1-4; a possible D gene is TRBD1 (5 bases). This CDR3 is built from 15 residues. Germline-derived CDR1 and CDR2 are MNHEY and SMNVEV (reference sequence). Trimming removed 6 bases from V and 4 bases from J, with 15 bases in between. The CDR3 spells CASRRVGEGNEKLFF. In DNA, the CDR3 is TGTGCCAGCAGAAGGGTGGGGGAGGGTAATGAAAAACTGTTTTTT.

The genes are TRBV2 and TRBJ2-6; 8 positions agree with TRBD1. J gave up 2 bases and V 6 bases, and 3 bases lay outside the gene matches. CDR1 is SNHLY, CDR2 FYNNEI, per germline. This CDR3 has 15 amino acids. CDR3 nucleotide sequence: TGTGCCAGCAGGGACAGGGTTCCTGGGGCCAACGTCCTGACTTTC. This sequence encodes CASRDRVPGANVLTF.

This clone has more than one count but fewer than ten. J is TRBJ1-2 and V is TRBV30; D may be TRBD1 (6 bases). V shed 4 bases and J shed 5 bases, with 17 bases lying between them. Germline CDR1 GTSNPN, CDR2 SVGIG (reference sequence). The CDR3 totals 14 residues. The CDR3 loop is CAWTDSMPPYGYTF. CDR3 DNA: TGTGCCTGGACGGACAGCATGCCACCTTATGGCTACACCTTC.

V gene TRBV5-1 combines with J gene TRBJ2-5; D is perhaps TRBD1 (6 bases). Germline-derived CDR1 and CDR2 are SGHRS and YFSETQ. This CDR3 has 15 residues. V was pared by 1 base and J by 5 bases, with 15 bases between. The DNA for the CDR3 is TGCGCCAGCAGCTTGTATTCAGGGGCTGGGGAGACCCAGTACTTC. Amino acids: CASSLYSGAGETQYF.

This clone was seen once. The chain is built from TRBV18 and TRBJ2-5, with a possible D match to TRBD1 (6 bases). The germline V gene encodes CDR1 KGHSH and CDR2 LQKENI. V shed 0 bases and J shed 4 bases, with 15 bases lying between them. The CDR3 is made up of 16 amino acids. For the CDR3, the DNA is TGTGCCAGCTCACCACCTGGGACAACAACAGGAGAGACCCAGTACTTC. Protein sequence: CASSPPGTTTGETQYF.

The chain carries TRBV5-1 and TRBJ1-6; 10 bases match TRBD1. J gave up 9 bases and V 1 base, and 22 bases lay outside the gene matches. The CDR3 sequence is 21 residues long. CDR1 is SGHRS and CDR2 is YFSETQ in the germline V gene. The DNA for the CDR3 is TGCGCCAGCAGCTTGTCACCTACGCAAACCCGGGACAGGGGAGGGGGTTCACCCCTCCACTTT. This translates into CASSLSPTQTRDRGGGSPLHF.

This clone has only one observation. The chain employs TRBV7-6 and TRBJ2-2, with TRBD1 as a possible D gene (6 bases). Trimming took 5 bases from V and 7 from J, leaving 14 bases between them. The CDR3 spans 14 residues. Germline-derived CDR1 and CDR2 are SGHVS and FNYEAQ. The chain's CDR3 is CASSLTGLGGELFF. The CDR3 DNA reads as TGTGCCAGCAGCCTCACAGGGTTAGGCGGGGAGCTGTTTTTT.

In this sample, this clone turned up once. The gene calls are TRBV5-8 and TRBJ2-7; tentative D call: TRBD1 (5 bases). Germline CDR1 is SGHTS and CDR2 is YDEGEE. The V end lost 2 bases, the J end lost 0 bases, and 9 bases lay between the germline ends. The CDR3 is made up of 14 amino acids. The DNA for the CDR3 is TGTGCCAGCAGCTTAGGGGATAACTCCTACGAGCAGTACTTC. It is translated as CASSLGDNSYEQYF.

The chain is built from TRBV27 and TRBJ1-2; the match to TRBD1 covers 8 bases. The CDR3 runs 17 residues. J was trimmed by 6 bases and V by 4 bases; bases with no gene match: 16. CDR1 is MNHEY and CDR2 is SMNVEV in the germline V gene (reference sequence). CDR3 in amino acids: CASSSRWTGTAGNGYTF. CDR3 sequence (DNA): TGTGCCAGCAGTTCCCGGTGGACAGGGACGGCGGGGAATGGCTACACCTTC.